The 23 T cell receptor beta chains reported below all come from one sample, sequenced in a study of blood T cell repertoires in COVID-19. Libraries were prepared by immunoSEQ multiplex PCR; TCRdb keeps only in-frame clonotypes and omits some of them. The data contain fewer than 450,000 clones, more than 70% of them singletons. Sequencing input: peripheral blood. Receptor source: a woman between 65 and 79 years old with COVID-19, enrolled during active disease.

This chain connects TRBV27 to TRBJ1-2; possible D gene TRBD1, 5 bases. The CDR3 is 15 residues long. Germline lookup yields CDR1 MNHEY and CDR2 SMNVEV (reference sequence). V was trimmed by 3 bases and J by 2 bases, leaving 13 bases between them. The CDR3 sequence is CASSFSGGSNYGYTF. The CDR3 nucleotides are TGTGCCAGCAGTTTTAGCGGGGGGTCCAACTATGGCTACACCTTC.

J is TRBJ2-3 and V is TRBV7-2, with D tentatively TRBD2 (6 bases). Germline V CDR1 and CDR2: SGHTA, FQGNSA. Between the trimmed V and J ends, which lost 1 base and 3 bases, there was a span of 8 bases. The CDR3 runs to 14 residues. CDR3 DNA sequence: TGTGCCAGCAGCTTAGGGGGGGATACAGATACGCAGTATTTT. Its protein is CASSLGGDTDTQYF.

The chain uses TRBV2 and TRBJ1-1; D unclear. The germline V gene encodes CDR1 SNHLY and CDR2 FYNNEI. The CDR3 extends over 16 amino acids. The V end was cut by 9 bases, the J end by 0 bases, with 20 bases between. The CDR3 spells CASPMRNLKLNTEAFF. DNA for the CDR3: TGTGCCAGTCCTATGAGGAATCTGAAATTGAACACTGAAGCTTTCTTT.

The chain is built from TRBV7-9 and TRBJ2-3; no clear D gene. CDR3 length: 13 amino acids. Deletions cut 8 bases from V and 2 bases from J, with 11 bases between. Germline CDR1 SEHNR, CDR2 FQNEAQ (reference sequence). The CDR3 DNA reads TGTGCCAGCGCCAGGAGAATCACAGATACGCAGTATTTT. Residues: CASARRITDTQYF.

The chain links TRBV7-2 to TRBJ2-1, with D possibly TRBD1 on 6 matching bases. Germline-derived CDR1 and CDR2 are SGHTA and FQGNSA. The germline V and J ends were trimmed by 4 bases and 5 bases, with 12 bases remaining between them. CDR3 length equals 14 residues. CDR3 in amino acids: CASSSPGQNNEQFF. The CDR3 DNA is TGTGCCAGCAGCTCTCCCGGACAGAACAATGAGCAGTTCTTC.

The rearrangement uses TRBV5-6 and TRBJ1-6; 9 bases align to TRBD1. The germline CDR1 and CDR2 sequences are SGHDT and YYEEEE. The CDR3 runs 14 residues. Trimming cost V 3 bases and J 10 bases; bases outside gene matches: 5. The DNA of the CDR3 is TGTGCCAGCAGCTGGGGACAGGGCGCATCACCCCTCCACTTT. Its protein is CASSWGQGASPLHF.

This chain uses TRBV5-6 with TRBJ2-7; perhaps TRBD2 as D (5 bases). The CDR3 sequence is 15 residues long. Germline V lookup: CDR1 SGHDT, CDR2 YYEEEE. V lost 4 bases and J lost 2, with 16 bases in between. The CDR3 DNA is TGTGCCAGCAGCCTAGCCCCTGGGGTCGCCTACGAGCAGTACTTC. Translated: CASSLAPGVAYEQYF.

The CDR3 is CASSPRRVTEAFF. The CDR3 nucleotides read TGTGCCAGCAGCCCCAGGCGGGTCACTGAAGCTTTCTTT. The V and J genes are TRBV12-3 or TRBV12-4 and TRBJ1-1; D is uncertain. V gave up 6 bases and J gave up 4 bases, with 12 bases separating them. The CDR3 sequence is 13 residues long.

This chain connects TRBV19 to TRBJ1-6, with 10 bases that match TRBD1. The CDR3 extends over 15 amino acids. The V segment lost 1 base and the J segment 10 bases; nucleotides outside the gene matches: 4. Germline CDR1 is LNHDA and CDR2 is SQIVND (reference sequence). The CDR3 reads CASSIGGQGESPLHF. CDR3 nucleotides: TGTGCCAGTAGTATAGGAGGACAGGGGGAATCACCCCTCCACTTT. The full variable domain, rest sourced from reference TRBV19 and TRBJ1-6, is DGGITQSPKYLFRKEGQNVTLSCEQNLNHDAMYWYRQDPGQGLRLIYYSQIVNDFQKGDIAEGYSVSREKKESFPLTVTSAQKNPTAFYLCASSIGGQGESPLHFGNGTRLTVT.

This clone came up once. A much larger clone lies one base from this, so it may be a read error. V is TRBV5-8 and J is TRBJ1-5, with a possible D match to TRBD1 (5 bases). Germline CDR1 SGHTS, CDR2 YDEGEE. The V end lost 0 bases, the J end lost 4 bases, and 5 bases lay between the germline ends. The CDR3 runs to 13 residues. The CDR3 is CASSLAGNQPQHF. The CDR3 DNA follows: TGTGCCAGCAGCTTGGCAGGGAATCAGCCCCAGCATTTT.

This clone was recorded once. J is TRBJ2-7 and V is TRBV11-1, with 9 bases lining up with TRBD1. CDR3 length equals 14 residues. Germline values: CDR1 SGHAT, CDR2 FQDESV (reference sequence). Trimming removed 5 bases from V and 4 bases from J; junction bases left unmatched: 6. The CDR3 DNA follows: TGTGCCAGCAGCGGGGGGGACAGGGCTTACGAGCAGTACTTC. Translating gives CASSGGDRAYEQYF.

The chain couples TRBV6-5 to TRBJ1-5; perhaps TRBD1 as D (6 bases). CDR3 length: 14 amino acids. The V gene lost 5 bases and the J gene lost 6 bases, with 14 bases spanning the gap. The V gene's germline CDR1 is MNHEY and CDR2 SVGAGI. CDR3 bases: TGTGCCAGCAGTACCCAGGGGTCGGGTCAGCCCCAGCATTTT. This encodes CASSTQGSGQPQHF.

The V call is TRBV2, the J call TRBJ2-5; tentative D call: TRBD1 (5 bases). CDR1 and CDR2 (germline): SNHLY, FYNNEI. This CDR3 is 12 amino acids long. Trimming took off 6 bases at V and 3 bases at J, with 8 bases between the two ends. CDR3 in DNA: TGTGCCAGCAGGCCAGGGAAAGAGACCCAGTACTTC. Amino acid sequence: CASRPGKETQYF.

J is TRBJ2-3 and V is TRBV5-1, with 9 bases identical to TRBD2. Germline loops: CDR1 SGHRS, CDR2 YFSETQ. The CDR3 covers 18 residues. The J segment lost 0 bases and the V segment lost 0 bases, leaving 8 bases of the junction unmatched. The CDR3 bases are TGCGCCAGCAGCTTGGGGGCCCTAGCGGGGCCTAGCACAGATACGCAGTATTTT. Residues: CASSLGALAGPSTDTQYF.

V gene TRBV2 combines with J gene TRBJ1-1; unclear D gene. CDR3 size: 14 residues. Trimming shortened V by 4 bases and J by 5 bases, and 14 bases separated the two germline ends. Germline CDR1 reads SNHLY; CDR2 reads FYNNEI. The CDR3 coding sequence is TGTGCCAGCAGTGTATTAGAGGGTTATACTGAAGCTTTCTTT. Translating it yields CASSVLEGYTEAFF.

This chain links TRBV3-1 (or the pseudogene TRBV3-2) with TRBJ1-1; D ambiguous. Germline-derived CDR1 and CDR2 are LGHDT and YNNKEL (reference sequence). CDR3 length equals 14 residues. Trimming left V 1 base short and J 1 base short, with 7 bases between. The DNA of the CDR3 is TGTGCCAGCAGCCAAGCGTTAGCGAACACTGAAGCTTTCTTT. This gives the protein CASSQALANTEAFF.

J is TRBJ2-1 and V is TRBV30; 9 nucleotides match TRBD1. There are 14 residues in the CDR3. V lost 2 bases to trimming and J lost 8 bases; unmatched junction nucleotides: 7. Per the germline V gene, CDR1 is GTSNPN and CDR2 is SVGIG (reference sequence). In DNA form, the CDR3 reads TGTGCCTGGAGTCGGGACAGGGACAAGGATGAGCAGTTCTTC. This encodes CAWSRDRDKDEQFF.

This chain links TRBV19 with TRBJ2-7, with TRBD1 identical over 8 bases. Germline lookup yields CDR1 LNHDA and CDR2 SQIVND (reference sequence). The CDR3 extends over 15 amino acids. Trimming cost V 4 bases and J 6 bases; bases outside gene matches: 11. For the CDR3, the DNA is TGTGCCAGTAGTACCCTAACGGGGGACAGGTCCGAGCAGTACTTC. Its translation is CASSTLTGDRSEQYF.

The CDR3 protein is CAWSVGQDTGELFF. CDR3 bases: TGTGCCTGGAGTGTCGGTCAGGACACCGGGGAGCTGTTTTTT. The chain combines TRBV30 with TRBJ2-2; D gene unclear. V was trimmed by 0 bases and J by 3 bases, leaving 8 bases between them. Germline loops: CDR1 GTSNPN, CDR2 SVGIG (reference sequence). The CDR3 is 14 amino acids.

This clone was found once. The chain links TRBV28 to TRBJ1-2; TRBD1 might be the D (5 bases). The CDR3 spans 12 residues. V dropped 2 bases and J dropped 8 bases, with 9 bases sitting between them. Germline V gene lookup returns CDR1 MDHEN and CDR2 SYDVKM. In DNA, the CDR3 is TGTGCCAGCAGTTTAGGGGCCCGGGGCTACACCTTC. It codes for CASSLGARGYTF.

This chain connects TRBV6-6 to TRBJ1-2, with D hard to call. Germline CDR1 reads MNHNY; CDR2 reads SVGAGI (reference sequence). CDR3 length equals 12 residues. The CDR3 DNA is TGTACTCTAAGGCCTCCGACGGGTGGCTACACCTTC. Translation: CTLRPPTGGYTF.

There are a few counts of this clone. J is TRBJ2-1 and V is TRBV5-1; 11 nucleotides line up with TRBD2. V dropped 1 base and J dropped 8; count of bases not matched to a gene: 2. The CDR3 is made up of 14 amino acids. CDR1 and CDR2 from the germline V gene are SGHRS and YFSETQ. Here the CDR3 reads CASSLTSGGHEQFF. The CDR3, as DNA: TGCGCCAGCAGCTTGACTAGCGGGGGCCATGAGCAGTTCTTC.

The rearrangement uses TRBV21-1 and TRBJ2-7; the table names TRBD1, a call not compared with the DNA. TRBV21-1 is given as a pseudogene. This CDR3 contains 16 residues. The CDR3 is CASSSGLCGGAREQYF. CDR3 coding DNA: TGTGCCAGCAGCAGTGGGCTTTGTGGGGGCGCGAGGGAGCAGTACTTC.